These 14 T cell receptor beta chains originate from one sample sequenced in a study of blood T cells in healthy people across ages. Primed by a sample-barcoded 5' primer and a J-beta primer mix, a second PCR proceeded for about 6 to 11 cycles. TCRdb reprocessed the 5' RACE reads with MiXCR, giving one entry per CDR3 protein. Seen here are roughly 680,000 distinct CDR3 sequences, around half observed once, and the top ten hold roughly 30%. The source material was blood. The receptors shown here come from a woman aged 60-75 years in good health.

The CDR3 protein is CASHTSGSSNEQFF. In DNA form, the CDR3 reads TGTGCCAGTCATACTAGCGGGAGCTCGAATGAGCAGTTCTTC. The chain uses TRBV6-6 and TRBJ2-1; 11 nucleotides agree with TRBD2. CDR1 and CDR2 from the germline V gene are MNHNY and SVGAGI (reference sequence). This CDR3 comprises 14 residues. J gave up 7 bases and V 9 bases, and 8 bases lay outside the gene matches.

This clonotype has a single count. It may be a read error: a sequence one base away is much more abundant. The chain combines TRBV11-1 with TRBJ2-1; 11 nucleotides agree with TRBD2. This CDR3 region has 16 residues. Per the germline V gene, CDR1 is SGHAT and CDR2 is FQDESV (reference sequence). J was trimmed by 8 bases and V by 11 bases; bases with no gene match: 17. CDR3 nucleotide sequence: TGTGCCGGCACCCCCCTAACTAGCGGGAGAGGGGATGAGCAGTTCTTC. Protein product: CAGTPLTSGRGDEQFF.

V and J are TRBV12-3 or TRBV12-4 and TRBJ1-4, with D perhaps TRBD1 (6 bases). V lost 7 bases and J lost 0, with 12 bases in between. This CDR3 comprises 15 residues. For the CDR3, the DNA is TGTGCCAGCACCCAACAGGGAACAACTAATGAAAAACTGTTTTTT. As protein: CASTQQGTTNEKLFF.

This clonotype turned up a few times. The chain uses TRBV29-1 and TRBJ2-1; the match to TRBD2 covers 8 bases. The CDR3 consists of 13 residues. Germline loops: CDR1 SQVTM, CDR2 ANQGSEA. Germline trimming cut 8 bases from V and 5 bases from J; bases unmatched to any gene: 8. The DNA for the CDR3 is TGCAGCACCCTAGCGGGTCTAAACAATGAGCAGTTCTTC. It encodes CSTLAGLNNEQFF.

The CDR3 reads CSAGGSSVYEQYF. The CDR3 bases are TGCAGCGCTGGGGGGTCTAGCGTATACGAGCAGTACTTC. The chain combines TRBV29-1 with TRBJ2-7; the D gene is possibly TRBD2 (6 bases). The CDR3 extends over 13 amino acids. V lost 7 bases, J lost 4 bases, and 17 bases lay in between. Looked up from germline, CDR1 is SQVTM and CDR2 is ANQGSEA.

The table lists this clonotype with a few counts. V gene TRBV28 combines with J gene TRBJ2-1, with D perhaps being TRBD1 or TRBD2 (5 bases each). Germline V CDR1 and CDR2: MDHEN, SYDVKM. The ends were cut back, 6 bases at V and 4 bases at J, with 16 bases in the middle. The CDR3 totals 15 residues. Written as DNA, the CDR3 is TGTGCCAGCAGACCCACGGGACCGAATTACAATGAGCAGTTCTTC. Translation: CASRPTGPNYNEQFF.

This clonotype came up many times. The rearrangement joins TRBV29-1 to TRBJ1-2; 8 positions match TRBD1. V gave up 7 bases and J gave up 7 bases; unmatched junction bases: 14. Germline CDR1 and CDR2: SQVTM and ANQGSEA. This CDR3 comprises 14 residues. The CDR3 DNA sequence: TGCAGCGCCGTAGGACAGGGCCCTCTAGTTGGCTACACCTTC. Encoded protein: CSAVGQGPLVGYTF. Based on the CDR3 plus reference TRBV29-1 and TRBJ1-2, the full variable domain is SAVISQKPSRDICQRGTSLTIQCQVDSQVTMMFWYRQQPGQSLTLIATANQGSEATYESGFVIDKFPISRPNLTFSTLTVSNMSPEDSSIYLCSAVGQGPLVGYTFGSGTRLTVV.

Only a few counts were recorded for this clonotype. The gene calls are TRBV12-3 or TRBV12-4 and TRBJ1-5; TRBD1 matches 8 bases. The ends lost 6 bases at V and 6 bases at J; junction bases unmatched: 7. The CDR3 extends over 14 amino acids. CDR3 protein: CASSGGQGRQPQHF. CDR3 coding DNA: TGTGCCAGCAGCGGCGGACAGGGCCGTCAGCCCCAGCATTTT.

This sequence joins TRBV5-1 and TRBJ2-7; TRBD1 matches at 7 bases. Germline loops: CDR1 SGHRS, CDR2 YFSETQ. Trimming cost V 4 bases and J 6 bases; bases outside gene matches: 10. This CDR3 has 14 amino acids. The CDR3 sequence is CASSHRDRGGEQYF. DNA for the CDR3: TGCGCCAGCAGCCACCGGGACAGAGGGGGCGAGCAGTACTTC. Looking up the rest from reference TRBV5-1 and TRBJ2-7 gives the full variable domain: KAGVTQTPRYLIKTRGQQVTLSCSPISGHRSVSWYQQTPGQGLQFLFEYFSETQRNKGNFPGRFSGRQFSNSRSEMNVSTLELGDSALYLCASSHRDRGGEQYFGPGTRLTVT.

There are a few counts of this clonotype. This chain joins TRBV15 and TRBJ1-2; possibly TRBD1 for D (5 bases). Deletions cut 1 base from V and 6 bases from J, with 12 bases between. Germline V gives CDR1 LNHNV, CDR2 YYDKDF (reference sequence). The length of the CDR3 is 14 residues. In DNA, the CDR3 is TGTGCCACCAGCAGAGGGGAAGGAGGGGATGGCTACACCTTC. It specifies CATSRGEGGDGYTF.

This clonotype was counted many times. The V gene is TRBV7-2, the J gene TRBJ2-7; D is ambiguous. The CDR3 has 15 amino acids. Germline V CDR1 and CDR2: SGHTA, FQGNSA. The V gene lost 5 bases and the J gene lost 0 bases, with 14 bases spanning the gap. Written as DNA, the CDR3 is TGTGCCAGCAGCCTGGACGGAAGCAGCTCCTACGAGCAGTACTTC. Translated: CASSLDGSSSYEQYF.

The rearrangement uses TRBV15 and TRBJ2-1; D possibly corresponds to TRBD2 (6 bases). This CDR3 is built from 16 residues. Trimming removed 8 bases at V and 4 bases at J, with 21 bases between. The germline gives CDR1 LNHNV, CDR2 YYDKDF (reference sequence). The CDR3 here is CATEDGGAVKYNEQFF. The CDR3 DNA reads as TGTGCCACCGAGGATGGAGGGGCGGTAAAATACAATGAGCAGTTCTTC.

This clonotype showed up just a few times. This chain links TRBV7-2 with TRBJ2-1; 9 bases are shared with TRBD1. V dropped 5 bases and J dropped 7; count of bases not matched to a gene: 9. Looked up from germline, CDR1 is SGHTA and CDR2 is FQGNSA. The CDR3 contains 15 residues. CDR3 nucleotides: TGTGCCAGCAGCCAACCCGGGACAGGGAATAATGAGCAGTTCTTC. Translation gives CASSQPGTGNNEQFF. Using reference TRBV7-2 and TRBJ2-1 for the parts outside the CDR3, the full variable domain is GAGVSQSPSNKVTEKGKDVELRCDPISGHTALYWYRQSLGQGLEFLIYFQGNSAPDKSGLPSDRFSAERTGGSVSTLTIQRTQQEDSAVYLCASSQPGTGNNEQFFGPGTRLTVL.

CDR3 DNA sequence: TGTGCCAGCAGCTCCGGGACACATCTGAACACTGAAGCTTTCTTT. It yields the protein CASSSGTHLNTEAFF. The J gene is TRBJ1-1, the V gene TRBV7-9; perhaps TRBD1 as D (6 bases). This CDR3 comprises 15 residues. Germline V gene data show CDR1 as SEHNR and CDR2 as FQNEAQ (reference sequence). The V end was cut by 4 bases, the J end by 0 bases, with 12 bases between.